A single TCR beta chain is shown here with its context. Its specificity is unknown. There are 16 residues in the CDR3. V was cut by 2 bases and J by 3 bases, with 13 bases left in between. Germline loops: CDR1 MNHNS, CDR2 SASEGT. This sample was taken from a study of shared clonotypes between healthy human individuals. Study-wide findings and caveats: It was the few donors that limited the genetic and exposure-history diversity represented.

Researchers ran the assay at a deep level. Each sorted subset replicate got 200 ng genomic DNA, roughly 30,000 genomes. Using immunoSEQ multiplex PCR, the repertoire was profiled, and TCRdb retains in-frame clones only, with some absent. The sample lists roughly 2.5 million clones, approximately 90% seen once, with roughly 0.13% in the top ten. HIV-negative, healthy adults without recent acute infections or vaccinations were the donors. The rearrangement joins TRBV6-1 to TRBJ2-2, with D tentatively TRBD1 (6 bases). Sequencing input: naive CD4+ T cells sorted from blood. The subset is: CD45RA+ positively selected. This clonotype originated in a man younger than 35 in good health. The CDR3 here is CASSETSRGYTGELFF. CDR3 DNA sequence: TGTGCCAGCAGTGAAACCTCGAGGGGGTACACCGGGGAGCTGTTTTTT.